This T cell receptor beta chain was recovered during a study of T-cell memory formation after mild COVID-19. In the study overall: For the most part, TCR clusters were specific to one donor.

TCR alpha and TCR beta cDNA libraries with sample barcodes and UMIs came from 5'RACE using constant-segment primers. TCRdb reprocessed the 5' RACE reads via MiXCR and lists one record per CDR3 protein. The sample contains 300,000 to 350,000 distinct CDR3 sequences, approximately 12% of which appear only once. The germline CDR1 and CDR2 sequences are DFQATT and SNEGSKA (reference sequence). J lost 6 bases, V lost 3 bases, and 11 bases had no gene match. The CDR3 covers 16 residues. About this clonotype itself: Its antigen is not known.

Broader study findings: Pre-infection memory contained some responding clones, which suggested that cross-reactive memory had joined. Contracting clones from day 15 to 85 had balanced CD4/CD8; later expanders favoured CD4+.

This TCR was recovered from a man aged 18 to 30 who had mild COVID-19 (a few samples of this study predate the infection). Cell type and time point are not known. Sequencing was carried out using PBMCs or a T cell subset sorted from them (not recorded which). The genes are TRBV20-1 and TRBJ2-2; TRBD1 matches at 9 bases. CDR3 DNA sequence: TGCAGTGCTAGGTGGTGGGAGGGGGACAGGGCCGGGGAGCTGTTTTTT. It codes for CSARWWEGDRAGELFF.